The rows below give T cell receptor beta chains drawn from one sample of a study of T cells in Graves' hyperthyroidism and ophthalmopathy. TCRdb re-derived calls from the multiplex PCR reads in MiXCR, one entry per CDR3 protein. The top ten clones hold under 35% of a sample with about 640,000 distinct CDR3 sequences, less than 25% of them seen once. The specimen was blood. The receptors derive from a man aged 25 to 45 with Graves' ophthalmopathy. Both conserved end residues are part of each CDR3. The D gene is left open where the match is weak. Some rows have no size entry. The others give once, few or many, or a class for an expanded clone.

size | D | J | length | V | CDR3 | DNA
many | . | TRBJ2-3 | 15 | TRBV11-2 | CASSLVFEGPDTQYF | TGTGCCAGCAGCTTAGTGTTCGAGGGGCCAGATACGCAGTATTTT
. | . | TRBJ2-2 | 14 | TRBV27 | CASTRTDESGELFF | TGTGCCAGCACCCGGACAGATGAGTCCGGGGAGCTGTTTTTT
few | . | TRBJ2-7 | 12 | TRBV29-1 | CSVEDQGYEQYF | TGCAGCGTTGAAGATCAAGGTTACGAGCAGTACTTC
. | . | TRBJ2-1 | 13 | TRBV7-3 | CASSLTESGEQFF | TGTGCCAGCAGCTTAACGGAGAGCGGTGAGCAGTTCTTC
many | TRBD2 | TRBJ2-2 | 19 | TRBV5-1 | CASSPGMRTSGINTGELFF | TGCGCCAGCAGCCCGGGCATGAGGACTAGCGGGATCAACACCGGGGAGCTGTTTTTT
few | . | TRBJ2-7 | 14 | TRBV28 | CASRPQGKGPEQYF | TGTGCCAGCAGGCCCCAGGGTAAGGGGCCCGAGCAGTACTTC
few | . | TRBJ2-4 | 13 | TRBV18 | CASSLMTEDIQYF | TGTGCCAGCTCACTTATGACAGAAGACATTCAGTACTTC
many | TRBD2 | TRBJ2-7 | 17 | TRBV3-1 | CASSQEIASGLTYEQYF | TGTGCCAGCAGCCAAGAAATTGCTAGCGGCTTAACCTACGAGCAGTACTTC
many | TRBD1 | TRBJ2-7 | 15 | TRBV6-1 | CASSYEGDRDDEQYF | TGTGCCAGCAGTTACGAAGGGGACAGGGATGACGAGCAGTACTTC
many | . | TRBJ2-3 | 14 | TRBV3-1 | CASSHRLDTDTQYF | TGTGCCAGCAGCCATAGACTAGACACAGATACGCAGTATTTT
. | TRBD1 | TRBJ1-5 | 15 | TRBV5-6 | CASSPGQGRNQPQHF | TGTGCCAGCAGCCCTGGACAGGGGCGAAATCAGCCCCAGCATTTT
few | TRBD2 | TRBJ2-1 | 18 | TRBV7-2 | CASSLHGTSGSPYNEQFF | TGTGCCAGCAGCCTTCACGGGACTAGCGGGAGCCCCTACAATGAGCAGTTCTTC
many | . | TRBJ2-5 | 13 | TRBV7-2 | CASSYYPLGTQYF | TGTGCCAGCAGCTACTACCCCCTCGGGACCCAGTACTTC
few | TRBD1 | TRBJ2-5 | 17 | TRBV3-1 | CASSQKIGQGAKETQYF | TGTGCCAGCAGCCAAAAAATCGGACAGGGGGCAAAAGAGACCCAGTACTTC
. | . | TRBJ2-1 | 14 | TRBV9 | CASSATGDYNEQFF | TGTGCCAGCAGCGCAACGGGAGACTACAATGAGCAGTTCTTC
few | TRBD1 | TRBJ1-4 | 15 | TRBV28 | CASREGGRGHEKLFF | TGTGCCAGCAGAGAGGGAGGCAGGGGGCATGAAAAACTGTTTTTT
. | TRBD2 | TRBJ2-3 | 17 | TRBV24-1 | CATSDKPGLAGVDTQYF | TGTGCCACCAGTGATAAACCGGGACTAGCGGGAGTGGATACGCAGTATTTT
few | TRBD2 | TRBJ2-7 | 13 | TRBV6-1 | CASTGQAGGEQYF | TGTGCCAGCACTGGACAAGCGGGAGGCGAGCAGTACTTC
many | . | TRBJ1-3 | 15 | TRBV28 | CASSLQGSSGNTIYF | TGTGCCAGCAGTTTACAGGGGAGCTCTGGAAACACCATATATTTT
many | TRBD2 | TRBJ2-1 | 14 | TRBV11-1 | CASSLSGRSNEQFF | TGTGCCAGCAGCCTTAGCGGGAGGTCCAATGAGCAGTTCTTC
many | . | TRBJ1-1 | 15 | TRBV28 | CASLSAGNMNTEAFF | TGTGCCAGCCTCTCGGCGGGCAACATGAACACTGAAGCTTTCTTT
many | TRBD1 | TRBJ1-1 | 15 | TRBV28 | CASRLFRGTDTEAFF | TGTGCCAGTAGACTCTTCAGGGGGACGGACACTGAAGCTTTCTTT